These 22 T cell receptor beta chains originate from one sample sequenced in a study of T and B cells in COVID-19 patients (dated by TCRdb to about 2020). Genomic DNA extracted from blood, in amounts of about 240-550 ng, served as the starting material for amplifying TRB repertoires. The reads were generated on an Illumina MiSeq. Multiplex PCR with BIOMED2 TRB-A/B primer pools was used to amplify TRB rearrangements. TCRdb trimmed public reads at Q25 via fastp, called clones via MiXCR and kept in-frame beta chains. Entries are consolidated by CDR3 protein sequence, retaining the most common genes and DNA. The sample contains roughly 13,000 distinct CDR3 sequences, approximately 28% of them found a single time. Almost 7% of the sample is in the top ten clones. Material for sequencing was blood. These TCRs come from a human donor who had recovered from COVID-19.

This clonotype was seen ten or more times. V gene TRBV12-3 or TRBV12-4 combines with J gene TRBJ1-1; D ambiguous. CDR3 length: 13 amino acids. The V end was cut by 1 base, the J end by 3 bases, with 6 bases between. DNA for the CDR3: TGTGCCAGCAGTTTAGACCGACACACTGAAGCTTTCTTT. Amino acids: CASSLDRHTEAFF.

This clonotype ranks as medium-sized. CDR3 DNA: TGTGCCAGCAGCCTCGGAGAGACCCAGTACTTC. Translated: CASSLGETQYF. V gene TRBV11-1 combines with J gene TRBJ2-5; D gene ambiguous. V was clipped by 5 bases and J by 4 bases, with 5 bases between them. CDR3 length: 11 amino acids. Germline CDR1 SGHAT, CDR2 FQDESV (reference sequence).

This clonotype was counted a few times. The chain combines TRBV20-1 with TRBJ2-7; no reliable D call. In germline, CDR1 is DFQATT, CDR2 SNEGSKA (reference sequence). The CDR3 totals 12 residues. Trimming pared 2 bases from V and 0 bases from J, leaving 5 bases between. As DNA, the CDR3 is TGCAGTGCTAGACAGCACTCCTACGAGCAGTACTTC. It encodes CSARQHSYEQYF.

At least ten counts were recorded for this clonotype. The chain joins TRBV18 to TRBJ2-1, with D hard to call. V was trimmed by 3 bases and J by 7 bases, leaving 13 bases between them. The CDR3 covers 14 residues. Per germline, CDR1 KGHSH and CDR2 LQKENI. CDR3 nucleotides: TGTGCCAGCTCACCGTCCGGGTCCTCAAATGAGCAGTTCTTC. Translation gives CASSPSGSSNEQFF.

This chain uses TRBV30 with TRBJ1-2, with a possible D match to TRBD1 (6 bases). The germline gives CDR1 GTSNPN, CDR2 SVGIG (reference sequence). The V end was cut by 3 bases, the J end by 6 bases, with 14 bases between. There are 13 residues in the CDR3. CDR3 sequence (DNA): TGTGCCTGGAGAACGGCAGGGGAGGATGGCTACACCTTC. Residues: CAWRTAGEDGYTF.

The chain has TRBV20-1 and TRBJ2-2; D not certain. V gave up 6 bases and J gave up 2 bases, with 7 bases separating them. Germline V gene sequence: CDR1 DFQATT, CDR2 SNEGSKA (reference sequence). The CDR3 extends over 12 amino acids. The CDR3 loop is CSAELNTGELFF. The DNA for the CDR3 is TGCAGTGCAGAACTAAACACCGGGGAGCTGTTTTTT.

By share of the sample, this clonotype is medium-sized (0.01 to 0.1%). This chain uses TRBV6-8 with TRBJ2-7, with D possibly TRBD1 on 6 matching bases. This CDR3 is 13 amino acids long. Trimming took off 4 bases at V and 1 base at J, with 8 bases between the two ends. CDR1 and CDR2 from the germline V gene are MNHGY and SAAAGT. The CDR3 nucleotides are TGTGCCAGCAGTTCAGGGGATTCCTACGAGCAGTACTTC. Its translation: CASSSGDSYEQYF.

CDR3 protein: CASSPHPGLAGGGYSGELFF. The CDR3 DNA is TGTGCCAGCAGTCCCCACCCGGGACTAGCGGGAGGAGGTTATAGCGGGGAGCTGTTTTTT. This chain joins TRBV27 and TRBJ2-2; TRBD2 aligns across 15 bases. Germline V gene sequence: CDR1 MNHEY, CDR2 SMNVEV (reference sequence). V shed 5 bases, J shed 7 bases, and the junction held 17 bases outside the gene matches. The CDR3 runs to 20 residues.

Points on this clonotype: Sequence at one end of the junction differs from germline and may be a read error. V and J are TRBV6-5 and TRBJ2-1; 8 positions agree with TRBD1. CDR1 MNHEY and CDR2 SVGAGI come from the germline V gene. This CDR3 has 15 amino acids. The CDR3: CASSYSGQGVDEQFF. CDR3 sequence (DNA): TGTGCTAGCAGTTACTCCGGACAGGGAGTGGATGAGCAGTTCTTC.

This clonotype has more than one count but fewer than ten. CDR3 protein: CSARDPTGSYEQYF. The DNA for the CDR3 is TGCAGTGCTAGAGATCCGACAGGGTCCTACGAGCAGTACTTC. The rearrangement joins TRBV20-1 to TRBJ2-7, with TRBD1 matching over 7 bases. The CDR3 contains 14 residues. The V and J ends lost 0 bases and 1 base, in that order; junction bases with no gene match: 3. Germline V gene data show CDR1 as DFQATT and CDR2 as SNEGSKA (reference sequence).

This chain joins TRBV10-3 and TRBJ2-7, with unresolved D. The V and J ends lost 2 bases and 2 bases respectively, with 7 bases between them. The CDR3 is 13 residues long. Germline V gene lookup returns CDR1 ENHRY and CDR2 SYGVKD. The CDR3 bases are TGTGCCATCAGTGAGCAAGATGCCTACGAGCAGTACTTC. This translates into CAISEQDAYEQYF.

Judged by abundance, this clonotype is medium-sized. The chain uses TRBV19 and TRBJ1-2, with 9 bases fitting TRBD1. Unmatched junction bases numbered 6, after V lost 6 bases and J lost 4 bases. This CDR3 contains 14 residues. CDR1 is LNHDA and CDR2 is SQIVND in the germline V gene (reference sequence). DNA of the CDR3: TGTGCCAGTAGGGGGGACAGGGCCGTCTATGGCTACACCTTC. Translated: CASRGDRAVYGYTF. Full variable domain (remainder filled in from reference TRBV19 and TRBJ1-2): DGGITQSPKYLFRKEGQNVTLSCEQNLNHDAMYWYRQDPGQGLRLIYYSQIVNDFQKGDIAEGYSVSREKKESFPLTVTSAQKNPTAFYLCASRGDRAVYGYTFGSGTRLTVV.

This clonotype was seen more than once but under ten times. The CDR3 here is CASRNRGGDIQYF. CDR3 DNA sequence: TGTGCCAGCAGGAACAGGGGAGGGGACATTCAGTACTTC. V usage is TRBV12-3 or TRBV12-4 and J usage is TRBJ2-4, with D perhaps matching TRBD1 or TRBD2 (7 bases each). This CDR3 has 13 residues. Trimming cost V 6 bases and J 8 bases, with 14 bases left between them.

This rearrangement joins TRBV7-6 to TRBJ2-1; no clear D. The CDR3 is 13 amino acids. Deletions cut 4 bases from V and 4 bases from J, with 8 bases between. The germline V gene encodes CDR1 SGHVS and CDR2 FNYEAQ. As DNA, the CDR3 is TGTGCCAGCAGCTACACTACTTACAATGAGCAGTTCTTC. Protein product: CASSYTTYNEQFF. Supplemented by reference TRBV7-6 and TRBJ2-1, the full variable domain reads GAGVSQSPRYKVTKRGQDVALRCDPISGHVSLYWYRQALGQGPEFLTYFNYEAQQDKSGLPNDRFSAERPEGSISTLTIQRTEQRDSAMYRCASSYTTYNEQFFGPGTRLTVL.

A remark on this clonotype: A much larger clone lies a single base off, so this may be a read error. V is TRBV27 and J is TRBJ2-5; D remains ambiguous. The germline V gene has CDR1 MNHEY and CDR2 SMNVEV (reference sequence). The CDR3 is made up of 15 amino acids. This CDR3 reads CVSSFDPAAMETQYF. DNA for the CDR3: TGTGTCAGCAGTTTTGATCCCGCTGCGATGGAGACCCAGTACTTC.

This clonotype was observed a few times. The chain combines TRBV5-6 with TRBJ1-5; D is unresolved. CDR3 length: 15 amino acids. The germline gives CDR1 SGHDT, CDR2 YYEEEE. The V and J ends lost 0 bases and 5 bases respectively, with 12 bases between them. The CDR3 reads CASSLAAAPHQPQHF. CDR3 nucleotide sequence: TGTGCCAGCAGCTTGGCCGCGGCTCCACATCAGCCCCAGCATTTT.

This clonotype was counted at least ten times. CDR3 protein: CASSPRADYEKLFF. The CDR3 DNA reads as TGTGCCAGCTCACCCCGGGCAGACTATGAAAAACTGTTTTTT. The chain links TRBV18 to TRBJ1-4, with D unclear. V was shortened by 3 bases and J by 6 bases, with 11 bases between the two germline ends. The CDR3 has 14 amino acids. Germline V lookup: CDR1 KGHSH, CDR2 LQKENI. The full variable domain, its missing parts supplied by reference TRBV18 and TRBJ1-4, is NAGVMQNPRHLVRRRGQEARLRCSPMKGHSHVYWYRQLPEEGLKFMVYLQKENIIDESGMPKERFSAEFPKEGPSILRIQQVVRGDSAAYFCASSPRADYEKLFFGSGTQLSVL.

This rearrangement joins TRBV18 to TRBJ1-1; D remains ambiguous. Germline values: CDR1 KGHSH, CDR2 LQKENI. The CDR3 covers 14 residues. V lost 2 bases and J lost 0, with 7 bases in between. The CDR3 spells CASSPNGLNTEAFF. CDR3 coding DNA: TGTGCCAGCTCACCAAACGGACTGAACACTGAAGCTTTCTTT.

This clonotype is medium-sized (0.01 to 0.1%). The chain carries TRBV6-5 and TRBJ1-2; D not resolved. From germline, CDR1 is MNHEY and CDR2 SVGAGI. The CDR3 contains 15 residues. V was clipped by 2 bases and J by 8 bases, with 18 bases between them. The CDR3 spells CASSYGGPLGAGYTF. The CDR3 coding sequence is TGTGCCAGCAGTTACGGAGGACCCCTCGGAGCGGGCTACACCTTC.

This chain connects TRBV20-1 to TRBJ2-7; the D is unclear. This CDR3 has 13 residues. V was pared by 0 bases and J by 1 base, with 7 bases between. Germline V gene data show CDR1 as DFQATT and CDR2 as SNEGSKA (reference sequence). CDR3 amino acids: CSARDRVSYEQYF. CDR3 nucleotides: TGCAGTGCTAGAGATAGGGTGTCCTACGAGCAGTACTTC.

The genes are TRBV5-1 and TRBJ2-3, with TRBD2 matching over 9 bases. Germline CDR1 is SGHRS and CDR2 is YFSETQ. The CDR3 runs 15 residues. Losses at the gene ends were 6 bases for V and 2 bases for J; bases not matched to a gene: 7. Written as DNA, the CDR3 is TGCGCCAGCACGGCGGCGGGAGGGAACACAGATACGCAGTATTTT. This sequence encodes CASTAAGGNTDTQYF.

The J gene is TRBJ2-7, the V gene TRBV7-9, with D possibly TRBD1 on 5 matching bases. The CDR3 has 13 amino acids. The V gene's germline CDR1 is SEHNR and CDR2 FQNEAQ (reference sequence). Trimming cost V 3 bases and J 2 bases, with 8 bases left between them. The CDR3 loop reads CASSFGAPYEQYF. DNA of the CDR3: TGTGCCAGCAGCTTTGGGGCGCCCTACGAGCAGTACTTC.